These T cell receptor beta chains were read from a single sample in a study of cytomegalovirus exposure and HLA in healthy donors. The repertoire was sequenced with immunoSEQ multiplex PCR; TCRdb's copy has only in-frame clones and lacks some. The sample consists of fewer than 250,000 clones, 65% to 85% of them appearing once. Source material: PBMCs. The origin of the receptors is a man under 40 in good health and CMV-seronegative. CDR3s include the opening cysteine and the closing phenylalanine or tryptophan. The order of the fields is CDR3 length, V gene, CDR3 protein.

cdr3_length: 14; v_call: TRBV6-1; cdr3_aa: CASSDTGLGYGYTF
cdr3_length: 16; v_call: TRBV11-2; cdr3_aa: CASSWTATPRNSPLHF
cdr3_length: 13; v_call: TRBV5-1; cdr3_aa: CASSLYEGYGYTF
cdr3_length: 13; v_call: TRBV28; cdr3_aa: CASSSTGFYEQYF
cdr3_length: 13; v_call: TRBV5-4; cdr3_aa: CASRQGGTGELFF
cdr3_length: 17; v_call: TRBV4-1; cdr3_aa: CASSQDPPSGGLDEQFF
cdr3_length: 11; v_call: TRBV29-1; cdr3_aa: CSVAGAGEAFF
cdr3_length: 15; v_call: TRBV19; cdr3_aa: CASSIQGGATYEQYF
cdr3_length: 14; v_call: TRBV5-6; cdr3_aa: CASSHHRVTGELFF
cdr3_length: 16; v_call: TRBV11-2; cdr3_aa: CASSPGTGLLVDGYTF
cdr3_length: 15; v_call: TRBV7-3; cdr3_aa: CASSSIAGASGELFF
cdr3_length: 17; v_call: TRBV28; cdr3_aa: CASRPQLGTAKEWGYTF
cdr3_length: 15; v_call: TRBV5-4; cdr3_aa: CASSQPGTGGGEAFF
cdr3_length: 15; v_call: TRBV6-5; cdr3_aa: CASSSRGGNTGELFF
cdr3_length: 13; v_call: TRBV4-2; cdr3_aa: CASSPPMADTQYF
cdr3_length: 14; v_call: TRBV6-1; cdr3_aa: CASSYREGDSPLHF
cdr3_length: 20; v_call: TRBV27; cdr3_aa: CASSLTANYGTGGLDYGYTF
cdr3_length: 16; v_call: TRBV7-3; cdr3_aa: CASSLTAGARGGELFF
cdr3_length: 15; v_call: TRBV2; cdr3_aa: CASSDVGAGANVLTF
cdr3_length: 16; v_call: TRBV5-1; cdr3_aa: CASSLGGRGASDTQYF
cdr3_length: 14; v_call: TRBV6-5; cdr3_aa: CASRDIISTDTQYF
cdr3_length: 21; v_call: TRBV28; cdr3_aa: CASSSPTGFGGLAGGLYEQYF
cdr3_length: 13; v_call: TRBV6-6; cdr3_aa: CASSPSLTSGEYF
cdr3_length: 16; v_call: TRBV19; cdr3_aa: CASTRKVAGSTGELFF
cdr3_length: 18; v_call: TRBV25-1; cdr3_aa: CASSEHRGTRQTNSPLHF
cdr3_length: 17; v_call: TRBV4-2; cdr3_aa: CASSQDRRGGDTGELFF
cdr3_length: 14; v_call: TRBV9; cdr3_aa: CASSVGRDTDTQYF
cdr3_length: 14; v_call: TRBV5-4; cdr3_aa: CASSSGSAYNEQFF
cdr3_length: 14; v_call: TRBV5-3; cdr3_aa: CARSPSGGNYGYTF
cdr3_length: 14; v_call: TRBV2; cdr3_aa: CASRDWETTYEQYF
cdr3_length: 13; v_call: TRBV19; cdr3_aa: CASSIGGTETQYF
cdr3_length: 15; v_call: TRBV7-9; cdr3_aa: CASSPRGGDDYEQYF
cdr3_length: 13; v_call: TRBV7-9; cdr3_aa: CSTRGQTNTEAFF
cdr3_length: 15; v_call: TRBV9; cdr3_aa: CASSRTGSPSGEQFF
cdr3_length: 15; v_call: TRBV29-1; cdr3_aa: CSVEARTGGEDEQFF
cdr3_length: 12; v_call: TRBV11-1; cdr3_aa: CASSGTGYEQYF
cdr3_length: 12; v_call: TRBV7-2; cdr3_aa: CASSLDRDEQYF
cdr3_length: 15; v_call: TRBV6-6; cdr3_aa: CASSPVTGRDQPQHF
cdr3_length: 16; v_call: TRBV28; cdr3_aa: CASTWGVSNSNQPQHF
cdr3_length: 13; v_call: TRBV27; cdr3_aa: CASSLSAGNEQFF
cdr3_length: 12; v_call: TRBV27; cdr3_aa: CASSQLYSVLTF
cdr3_length: 19; v_call: TRBV28; cdr3_aa: CASSLQGGTQSYRPYGYTF
cdr3_length: 16; v_call: TRBV4-2; cdr3_aa: CASSQDSGGVYNEQFF
cdr3_length: 11; v_call: TRBV14; cdr3_aa: CASSFTGEQYF
cdr3_length: 14; v_call: TRBV19; cdr3_aa: CASSGAGMNTEAFF
cdr3_length: 14; v_call: TRBV18; cdr3_aa: CASSLSGGNSPLHF
cdr3_length: 14; v_call: TRBV28; cdr3_aa: CASSLHRDGQPQHF
cdr3_length: 14; v_call: TRBV10-3; cdr3_aa: CAISGDRIRSPLHF
cdr3_length: 13; v_call: TRBV28; cdr3_aa: CASWDRRTYEQYF
cdr3_length: 13; v_call: TRBV9; cdr3_aa: CASSAVLTGELFF
cdr3_length: 17; v_call: TRBV6-4; cdr3_aa: CASSGRTASNSNQPQHF
cdr3_length: 15; v_call: TRBV7-3; cdr3_aa: CASSLDSGGYNEQFF
cdr3_length: 14; v_call: TRBV6-1; cdr3_aa: CASSGDRGTYEQYF
cdr3_length: 14; v_call: TRBV6-1; cdr3_aa: CASSENAGWDTQYF
cdr3_length: 20; v_call: TRBV4-1; cdr3_aa: CASSQEGPGTGSQINEKLFF
cdr3_length: 15; v_call: TRBV6-6; cdr3_aa: CASSYGPRTNYGYTF
cdr3_length: 16; v_call: TRBV7-8; cdr3_aa: CASSSKTGLPNYGYTF